This is a list of T cell receptor beta chains from one sample in a study of blood T cell repertoires in COVID-19. Clones were read by immunoSEQ multiplex PCR, and TCRdb kept only the in-frame ones, dropping some. The sample includes about 140,000 clones, 80% to 90% seen only once; the top ten take about 11%. The source material was peripheral blood. These receptors originate from a woman older than 75 with acute or convalescent COVID-19. The CDR3 runs from the conserved cysteine through the conserved F or W.

>TRBV2
CASRMGHTNSPLHF
>TRBV24-1
CATRPIARTNSSTDTQYF
>TRBV20-1
CSASRDNTF
>TRBV6-5
CASSGYGELFF
>TRBV19
CASSTPNRGATNEKLFF
>TRBV3-1/TRBV3-2
CATAISGGDNEQFF
>TRBV15
CATSRDLPVSSGNTIYF
>TRBV7-8
CASSLGLVSSGELFF
>TRBV6-1
CASSEKGRRALNTEAFF
>TRBV19
CASSLRSIRTVVELGDSPLHF
>TRBV18
CASSPQGRTEAFF
>TRBV11-1
CASSLAIRGASNF
>TRBV7-8
CASSLGLVTSGSSGELFF
>TRBV2
CASSESARGGYLRYTF
>TRBV7-2
CASSLERGREQYF
>TRBV30
CAWSVQGDQPQHF
>TRBV5-1
CASSTSDRPNTQYF
>TRBV7-6
CASSGRDSRREQYF
>TRBV7-9
CASRLKPGTGNTGELFF
>TRBV29-1
CSFLAGFNTGELFF
>TRBV2
CASSPDRGEEKLFF
>TRBV3-1/TRBV3-2
CASSQVGGQGDEKLFF
>TRBV28
CASRMRVQETQYF
>TRBV3-1/TRBV3-2
CASGTGGGYEQYF
>TRBV3-1/TRBV3-2
CASSRTPGQWHEKLFF
>TRBV6-2/TRBV6-3
CASSYGTGLGYTF
>TRBV7-2
CASSSQGLYGYTF
>TRBV18
CASSPGRVDGNTIYF
>TRBV5-4
CASSLKQGVYGYTF
>TRBV5-1
CASSLDGRTDTQYF
>TRBV9
CASSVGAGDSNQPQHF
>TRBV5-1
CASSFGLQGVGYTF
>TRBV20-1
CSASGLAGETVAIYNEQFF
>TRBV5-1
CASMVQGGMTEAFF
>TRBV20-1
CSGRRRTEAFF
>TRBV19
CASSREYIYNEQFF
>TRBV6-6
CASSTRTALNTEAFF
>TRBV5-1
CASSLAPQESFGYTF
>TRBV6-5
CASSYSTGAYGYTF
>TRBV5-5
CASSLLLGNTGELFF
>TRBV29-1
CSVKQGQETQYF
>TRBV29-1
CSVDTGTGEGQPQHF
>TRBV7-9
CASSLVSYGELFF
>TRBV19
CASSPNGNTIYF
>TRBV30
CASIQFGTGNTEAFF
>TRBV2
CASSAERAKTQYF
>TRBV18
CASSPPRPSGDQETQYF
>TRBV18
CASSYTGDQPQHF
>TRBV5-1
CASSSGQGVTEAFF
>TRBV6-1
CASSAATGTGNPYGYTF
>TRBV6-5
CASRPTGTGGGYTF
>TRBV4-2
CASSQDISLSNQPQHF
>TRBV19
CASSILGAGGQKDTQYF
>TRBV6-1
CASSEARSPSRGEQYF
>TRBV4-2
CASSPRGGFVETQYF
>TRBV5-4
CASSLEKAVAQYF
>TRBV4-2
CASSQEPGTAANTGELFF